These 25 T cell receptor beta chains were all obtained from the same sample, sequenced in a study of T cells after yellow fever vaccination. One entry per CDR3 protein results from TCRdb running MiXCR on the 5' RACE reads. The table has approximately 250,000 distinct CDR3 sequences, roughly 3.7% seen once. Specimen: PBMCs, collected 15 days after the yellow fever booster vaccination. The receptors derive from a man aged 18 to 30 who received the YFV17D yellow fever vaccine.

The table lists this clonotype with many counts. V usage is TRBV30 and J usage is TRBJ2-1; D ambiguous. This CDR3 has 13 amino acids. The V and J ends lost 2 bases and 5 bases respectively, with 10 bases between them. Germline V CDR1 and CDR2: GTSNPN, SVGIG (reference sequence). The CDR3 protein is CAWSSSFHNEQFF. The CDR3 DNA follows: TGTGCCTGGAGTAGTTCTTTCCACAATGAGCAGTTCTTC.

This clonotype was observed at least ten times. This sequence joins TRBV6-2 or TRBV6-3 and TRBJ1-2, with D tentatively TRBD1 (5 bases). Trimming removed 8 bases at V and 9 bases at J, with 19 bases between. This CDR3 has 13 residues. Per germline, CDR1 MNHEY and CDR2 SVGEGT. The CDR3 coding sequence is TGTGCCAGCGTACAGGACATCCCTCGCAGCTACACCTTC. It specifies CASVQDIPRSYTF.

This clonotype was seen many times. The chain combines TRBV7-6 with TRBJ1-3; 9 bases fit TRBD1. In germline, CDR1 is SGHVS, CDR2 FNYEAQ. The junction had 8 bases not matched to a gene; V was cut back by 4 bases and J by 7 bases. The CDR3 loop spans 15 amino acids. The CDR3 DNA reads as TGTGCCAGCAGCTGGGGACAGGGAAGGCGGAACACCATATATTTT. Its protein product is CASSWGQGRRNTIYF.

The chain is built from TRBV5-1 and TRBJ2-1, with TRBD1 matching 12 bases. This CDR3 has 15 residues. CDR1 is SGHRS, CDR2 YFSETQ, per germline. The V and J ends lost 3 bases and 7 bases, in that order; junction bases with no gene match: 5. The CDR3 here is CASSWGDRGLNEQFF. The CDR3, as DNA: TGCGCCAGCAGCTGGGGGGACAGGGGGCTGAATGAGCAGTTCTTC. Looking up the rest from reference TRBV5-1 and TRBJ2-1 gives the full variable domain: KAGVTQTPRYLIKTRGQQVTLSCSPISGHRSVSWYQQTPGQGLQFLFEYFSETQRNKGNFPGRFSGRQFSNSRSEMNVSTLELGDSALYLCASSWGDRGLNEQFFGPGTRLTVL.

Ten or more counts support this clonotype. The gene calls are TRBV5-1 and TRBJ2-7; D is possibly TRBD1 or TRBD2 (7 bases each). The CDR3 spans 16 residues. The V gene lost 4 bases and the J gene lost 2 bases, with 19 bases spanning the gap. The germline CDR1 and CDR2 sequences are SGHRS and YFSETQ. The DNA of the CDR3 is TGCGCCAGCAGCAGGGAGGGAGTTGGACAGGCCTACGAGCAGTACTTC. This sequence encodes CASSREGVGQAYEQYF.

This clonotype was observed many times. The chain links TRBV20-1 to TRBJ2-7, with D perhaps given as TRBD1 or TRBD2 (5 bases each). V lost 4 bases, J lost 2 bases, and 12 bases lay in between. The CDR3 runs 13 residues. CDR1 and CDR2 (germline): DFQATT, SNEGSKA (reference sequence). This chain's CDR3 is CSAKEGLPYEQYF. In DNA, the CDR3 is TGCAGTGCTAAAGAGGGGTTGCCCTACGAGCAGTACTTC.

This clonotype came up many times. The chain combines TRBV7-9 with TRBJ2-3; no reliable D call. CDR3 length: 17 amino acids. V lost 0 bases and J 1 base, leaving 14 bases between the germline ends. CDR1 SEHNR and CDR2 FQNEAQ come from the germline V gene (reference sequence). The CDR3 sequence is CASSLARSGGGTDTQYF. As DNA, the CDR3 is TGTGCCAGCAGCTTAGCGCGTTCAGGTGGGGGCACAGATACGCAGTATTTT.

This clonotype appeared many times. The V call is TRBV7-9, the J call TRBJ1-2, with 8 bases matching TRBD1. CDR1 SEHNR and CDR2 FQNEAQ come from the germline V gene (reference sequence). With V trimmed by 1 base and J by 4 bases, 5 bases remained unmatched. The CDR3 spans 15 residues. The CDR3 region has the DNA TGTGCCAGCAGCTTAGTAGACAGGGGAGCCTATGGCTACACCTTC. Its translation is CASSLVDRGAYGYTF. The whole variable domain, remainder taken from reference TRBV7-9 and TRBJ1-2, is DTGVSQNPRHKITKRGQNVTFRCDPISEHNRLYWYRQTLGQGPEFLTYFQNEAQLEKSRLLSDRFSAERPKGSFSTLEIQRTEQGDSAMYLCASSLVDRGAYGYTFGSGTRLTVV.

This clonotype came up many times. The chain is built from TRBV18 and TRBJ1-5; D may be TRBD1 (6 bases). Germline CDR1 reads KGHSH; CDR2 reads LQKENI. Between the trimmed V and J ends, which lost 6 bases and 6 bases, there was a span of 18 bases. This CDR3 contains 15 residues. The CDR3 loop is CASSPTGGGFQPQHF. The CDR3 DNA sequence: TGTGCCAGCTCGCCGACAGGCGGAGGGTTTCAGCCCCAGCATTTT.

At least ten counts were recorded for this clonotype. The chain recombines TRBV7-3 with TRBJ1-3; tentatively, D is TRBD1 (5 bases). V was shortened by 5 bases and J by 0 bases, with 8 bases between the two germline ends. Germline lookup yields CDR1 SGHTA and CDR2 FQGTGA. The CDR3 contains 14 residues. Written as DNA, the CDR3 is TGTGCCAGCAGCCCCGGGACCTCTGGAAACACCATATATTTT. Its translation is CASSPGTSGNTIYF.

This clonotype was counted many times. The chain combines TRBV28 with TRBJ1-2, with 8 nucleotides matching TRBD1. The CDR3 extends over 13 amino acids. The ends lost 2 bases at V and 8 bases at J; junction bases unmatched: 4. The germline V gene has CDR1 MDHEN and CDR2 SYDVKM. CDR3 sequence reads: CASSLQGAQGYTF. Here the CDR3 DNA reads TGTGCCAGCAGTTTACAGGGGGCGCAGGGCTACACCTTC.

This clonotype was observed a few times. This chain links TRBV20-1 with TRBJ1-5; no definite D call. The CDR3 runs 12 residues. Trimming pared 4 bases from V and 10 bases from J, leaving 14 bases between. In germline, CDR1 is DFQATT, CDR2 SNEGSKA (reference sequence). The CDR3 DNA sequence: TGCAGTGCTACCCCGGCGGGAAACCCCCAGCATTTT. Protein product: CSATPAGNPQHF.

This clonotype was found many times. V is TRBV5-5 and J is TRBJ1-2; unclear D gene. Per germline, CDR1 SGHKS and CDR2 YYEKEE (reference sequence). V was pared by 4 bases and J by 8 bases, with 12 bases between. This CDR3 region has 12 residues. The CDR3 here is CASSLGLYGYTF. The CDR3 nucleotides are TGTGCCAGCAGCCTTGGCCTCTACGGCTACACCTTC.

This clonotype was counted ten times or more. The chain recombines TRBV5-1 with TRBJ2-7; 8 bases fit TRBD1. CDR3 length: 16 amino acids. With 2 bases clipped from V and 1 base from J, the junction kept 8 bases outside the gene matches. Per the germline V gene, CDR1 is SGHRS and CDR2 is YFSETQ. The CDR3 nucleotides are TGCGCCAGCAGCTTCCAGACAGGGGCCTTATCCTACGAGCAGTACTTC. Translated, it gives CASSFQTGALSYEQYF.

This clonotype was observed a handful of times. V and J are TRBV7-2 and TRBJ1-5, with D perhaps matching TRBD1 (5 bases). The V gene lost 5 bases and the J gene lost 3 bases, with 14 bases spanning the gap. CDR1 is SGHTA, CDR2 FQGNSA, per germline. This CDR3 is 15 amino acids long. CDR3 region: CASSVAAGPNQPQHF. The CDR3 DNA reads TGTGCCAGCAGCGTCGCGGCAGGGCCCAATCAGCCCCAGCATTTT.

Ten or more counts support this clonotype. The V gene is TRBV7-9, the J gene TRBJ2-7; D not resolved. The V end lost 1 base, the J end lost 3 bases, and 10 bases lay between the germline ends. The CDR3 runs 14 residues. Germline CDR1 and CDR2: SEHNR and FQNEAQ (reference sequence). CDR3 loop: CASSLGQALYEQYF. CDR3 nucleotides: TGTGCCAGCAGCTTAGGCCAGGCCCTCTACGAGCAGTACTTC.

This clonotype was seen at least ten times. The rearrangement uses TRBV5-4 and TRBJ2-7; D ambiguous. CDR3 size: 14 residues. In germline, CDR1 is SGHNT, CDR2 YYREEE (reference sequence). V shed 0 bases and J shed 3 bases, with 10 bases lying between them. The CDR3: CASSLAFGSYEQYV. CDR3 DNA: TGTGCCAGCAGCTTGGCATTCGGCAGCTACGAGCAGTACGTC.

The genes are TRBV3-1 and TRBJ2-6; D gene unclear. The CDR3 loop spans 17 amino acids. V lost 1 base to trimming and J lost 0 bases, with 10 bases between them. Germline lookup yields CDR1 LGHDT and CDR2 YNNKEL (reference sequence). CDR3 DNA: TGTGCCAGCAGCCAAGGACTCAGAGTCTCTGGGGCCAACGTCCTGACTTTC. Its protein product is CASSQGLRVSGANVLTF.

This clonotype was recorded many times. The V gene is TRBV10-3, the J gene TRBJ2-5; D might be TRBD1 (5 bases). The CDR3 consists of 13 residues. Trimming took off 6 bases at V and 4 bases at J, with 12 bases between the two ends. From germline, CDR1 is ENHRY and CDR2 SYGVKD. In nucleotides, the CDR3 is TGTGCCATCAGGGGTACAAGGGGAGAGACCCAGTACTTC. It is translated as CAIRGTRGETQYF.

This clonotype was seen repeatedly, ten times or more. The rearrangement joins TRBV6-1 to TRBJ2-1, with D possibly TRBD1 on 6 matching bases. The germline CDR1 and CDR2 sequences are MNHNS and SASEGT. The V and J ends lost 0 bases and 0 bases respectively, with 12 bases between them. The CDR3 extends over 17 amino acids. CDR3 in DNA: TGTGCCAGCAGTGAAGCGCCAAACAGGGCCTCCTACAATGAGCAGTTCTTC. Its protein is CASSEAPNRASYNEQFF.

The table lists this clonotype with many counts. This sequence joins TRBV12-3 or TRBV12-4 and TRBJ2-3; D remains unclear. The CDR3 has 11 residues. V was clipped by 2 bases and J by 10 bases, with 7 bases between them. CDR3 nucleotides: TGTGCCAGCAGTTTATCACTTCCGCAGTATTTT. Translated: CASSLSLPQYF.

This clonotype was picked up many times. V gene TRBV7-3 combines with J gene TRBJ2-3, with D maybe TRBD1 (5 bases). The V and J ends lost 2 bases and 4 bases respectively, with 10 bases between them. Germline values: CDR1 SGHTA, CDR2 FQGTGA. This CDR3 spans 14 amino acids. CDR3 protein: CASSLARQSDTQYF. The CDR3, as DNA: TGTGCCAGCAGCTTAGCCCGACAGTCAGATACGCAGTATTTT.

This clonotype was seen ten or more times. V gene TRBV5-4 combines with J gene TRBJ2-2, with 9 bases lining up with TRBD1. Germline V CDR1 and CDR2: SGHNT, YYREEE (reference sequence). The CDR3 is 15 residues long. V gave up 3 bases and J gave up 8 bases; unmatched junction bases: 8. CDR3 sequence (DNA): TGTGCCAGCAGCTCCGGGACAGGGAGGAAGGGGGAGCTGTTTTTT. This encodes CASSSGTGRKGELFF.

Many counts were recorded for this clonotype. The chain carries TRBV7-2 and TRBJ1-3; D call uncertain. Trimming left V 1 base short and J 2 bases short, with 3 bases between. Germline V gene data show CDR1 as SGHTA and CDR2 as FQGNSA. CDR3 length equals 13 residues. As DNA, the CDR3 is TGTGCCAGCAGCTTAGAGGCTGGAAACACCATATATTTT. It codes for CASSLEAGNTIYF.

This clonotype has a handful of counts. J is TRBJ2-5 and V is TRBV11-2; 9 bases fit TRBD2. V shed 3 bases and J 1 base; nucleotides not matched to a gene: 9. The CDR3 totals 17 residues. Germline-derived CDR1 and CDR2 are SGHAT and FQNNGV. This CDR3 is CASSFPKSGGFQETQYF. The CDR3 region has the DNA TGTGCCAGCAGCTTCCCCAAGAGCGGGGGGTTCCAAGAGACCCAGTACTTC.